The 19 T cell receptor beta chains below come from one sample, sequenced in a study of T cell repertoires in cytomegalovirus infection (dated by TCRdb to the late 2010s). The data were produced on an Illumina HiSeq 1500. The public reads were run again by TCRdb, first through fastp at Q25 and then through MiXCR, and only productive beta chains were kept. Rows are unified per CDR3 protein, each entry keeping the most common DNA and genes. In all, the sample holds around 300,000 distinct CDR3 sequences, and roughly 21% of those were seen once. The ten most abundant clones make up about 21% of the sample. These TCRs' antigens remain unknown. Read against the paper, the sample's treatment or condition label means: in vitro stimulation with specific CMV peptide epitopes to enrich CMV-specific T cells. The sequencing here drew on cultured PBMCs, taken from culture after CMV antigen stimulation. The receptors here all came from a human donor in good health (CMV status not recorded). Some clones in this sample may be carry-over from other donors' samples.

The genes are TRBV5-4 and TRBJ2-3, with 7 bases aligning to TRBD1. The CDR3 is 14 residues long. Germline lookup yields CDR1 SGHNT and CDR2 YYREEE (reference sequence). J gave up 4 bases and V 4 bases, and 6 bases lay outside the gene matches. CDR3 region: CASSNRQGSDTQYF. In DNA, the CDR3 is TGTGCCAGCAGCAACAGACAGGGTTCAGATACGCAGTATTTT.

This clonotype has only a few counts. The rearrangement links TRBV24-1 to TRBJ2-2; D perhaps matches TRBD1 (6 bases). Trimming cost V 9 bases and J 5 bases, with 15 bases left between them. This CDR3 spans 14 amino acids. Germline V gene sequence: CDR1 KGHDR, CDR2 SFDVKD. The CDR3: CATQGSPGTGELFF. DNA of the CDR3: TGTGCCACCCAGGGGTCTCCGGGGACCGGGGAGCTGTTTTTT.

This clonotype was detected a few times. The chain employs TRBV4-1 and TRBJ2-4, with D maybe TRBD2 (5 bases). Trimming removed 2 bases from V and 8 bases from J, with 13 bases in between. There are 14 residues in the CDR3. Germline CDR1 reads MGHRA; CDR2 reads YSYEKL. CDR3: CASSQIREWDIQYF. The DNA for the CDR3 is TGCGCCAGCAGCCAAATTAGGGAGTGGGACATTCAGTACTTC.

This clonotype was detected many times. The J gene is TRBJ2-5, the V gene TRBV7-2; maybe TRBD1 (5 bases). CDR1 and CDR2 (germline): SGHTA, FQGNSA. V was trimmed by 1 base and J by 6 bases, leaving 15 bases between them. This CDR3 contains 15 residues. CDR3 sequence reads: CASSLGWQGMKTQYF. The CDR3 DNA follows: TGTGCCAGCAGCTTAGGTTGGCAGGGAATGAAGACCCAGTACTTC.

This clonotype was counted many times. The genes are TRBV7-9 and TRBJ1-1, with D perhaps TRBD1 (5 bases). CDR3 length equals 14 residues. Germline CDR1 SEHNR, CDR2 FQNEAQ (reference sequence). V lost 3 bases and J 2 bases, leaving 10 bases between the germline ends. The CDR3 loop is CASSFPGLNTEAFF. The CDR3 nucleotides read TGTGCCAGCAGCTTCCCGGGGCTCAACACTGAAGCTTTCTTT. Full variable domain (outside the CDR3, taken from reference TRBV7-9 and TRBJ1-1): DTGVSQNPRHKITKRGQNVTFRCDPISEHNRLYWYRQTLGQGPEFLTYFQNEAQLEKSRLLSDRFSAERPKGSFSTLEIQRTEQGDSAMYLCASSFPGLNTEAFFGQGTRLTVV.

CDR3 residues: CASSPGPHTEAFF. CDR3 DNA sequence: TGTGCCAGCAGCCCGGGACCTCACACTGAAGCTTTCTTT. The chain links TRBV11-3 to TRBJ1-1, with D possibly being TRBD1 (5 bases). CDR1 is SGHNT, CDR2 YENEEA, per germline. The CDR3 covers 13 residues. Trimming took off 5 bases at V and 3 bases at J, with 10 bases between the two ends.

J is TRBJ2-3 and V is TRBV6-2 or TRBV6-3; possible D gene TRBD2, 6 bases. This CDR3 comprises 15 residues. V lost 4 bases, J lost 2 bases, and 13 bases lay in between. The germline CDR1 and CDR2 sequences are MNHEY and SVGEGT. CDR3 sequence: CASSSGGASTDTQYF. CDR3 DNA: TGTGCCAGCAGTTCCGGCGGGGCTTCCACAGATACGCAGTATTTT.

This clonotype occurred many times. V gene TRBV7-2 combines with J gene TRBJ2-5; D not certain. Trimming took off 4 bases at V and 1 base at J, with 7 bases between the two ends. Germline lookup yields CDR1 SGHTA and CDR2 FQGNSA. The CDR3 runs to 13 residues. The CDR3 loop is CASSSRPQETQYF. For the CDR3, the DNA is TGTGCCAGCAGCTCGCGGCCCCAAGAGACCCAGTACTTC. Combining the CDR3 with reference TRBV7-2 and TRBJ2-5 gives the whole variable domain GAGVSQSPSNKVTEKGKDVELRCDPISGHTALYWYRQSLGQGLEFLIYFQGNSAPDKSGLPSDRFSAERTGGSVSTLTIQRTQQEDSAVYLCASSSRPQETQYFGPGTRLLVL.

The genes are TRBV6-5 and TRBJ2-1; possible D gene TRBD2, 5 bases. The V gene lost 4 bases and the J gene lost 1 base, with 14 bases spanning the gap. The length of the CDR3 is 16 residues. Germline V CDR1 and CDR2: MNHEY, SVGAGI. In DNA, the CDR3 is TGTGCCAGCAGTTGGGAAGCGGTTTCTTCCTACAATGAGCAGTTCTTC. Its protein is CASSWEAVSSYNEQFF.

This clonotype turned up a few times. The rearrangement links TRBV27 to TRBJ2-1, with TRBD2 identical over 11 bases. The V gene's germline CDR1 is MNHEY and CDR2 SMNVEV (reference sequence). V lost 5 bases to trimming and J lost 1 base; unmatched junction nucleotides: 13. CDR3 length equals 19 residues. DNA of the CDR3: TGTGCCAGCAGTCCTCTCTTAGGAGTAGCGGGAGGGTCCTACAATGAGCAGTTCTTC. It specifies CASSPLLGVAGGSYNEQFF.

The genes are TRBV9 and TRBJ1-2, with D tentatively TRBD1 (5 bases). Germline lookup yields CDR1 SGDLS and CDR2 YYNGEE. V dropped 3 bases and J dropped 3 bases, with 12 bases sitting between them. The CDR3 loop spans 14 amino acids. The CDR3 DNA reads TGTGCCAGCAGCGGGGGGGACGCTGACTATGGCTACACCTTC. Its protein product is CASSGGDADYGYTF. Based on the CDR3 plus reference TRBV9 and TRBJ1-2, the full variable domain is DSGVTQTPKHLITATGQRVTLRCSPRSGDLSVYWYQQSLDQGLQFLIQYYNGEERAKGNILERFSAQQFPDLHSELNLSSLELGDSALYFCASSGGDADYGYTFGSGTRLTVV.

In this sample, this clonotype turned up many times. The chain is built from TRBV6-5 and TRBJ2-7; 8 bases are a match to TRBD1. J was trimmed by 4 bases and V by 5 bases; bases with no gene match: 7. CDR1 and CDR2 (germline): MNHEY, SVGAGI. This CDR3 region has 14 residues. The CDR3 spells CASSPQTGDYEQYF. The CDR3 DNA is TGTGCCAGCAGTCCTCAGACAGGGGATTACGAGCAGTACTTC.

The CDR3 here is CASTSTGGTDTQYF. For the CDR3, the DNA is TGTGCCAGCACCTCAACCGGGGGGACAGATACGCAGTATTTT. V usage is TRBV6-1 and J usage is TRBJ2-3; 7 bases are a match to TRBD2. The CDR3 covers 14 residues. The germline V gene encodes CDR1 MNHNS and CDR2 SASEGT. V shed 7 bases, J shed 3 bases, and the junction held 7 bases outside the gene matches.

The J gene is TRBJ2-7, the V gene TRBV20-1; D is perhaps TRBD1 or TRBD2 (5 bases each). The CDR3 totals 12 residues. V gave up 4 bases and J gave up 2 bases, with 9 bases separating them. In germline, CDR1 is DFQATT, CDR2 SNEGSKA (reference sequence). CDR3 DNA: TGCAGTGCTACCGGGGCCACCTACGAGCAGTACTTC. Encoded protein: CSATGATYEQYF.

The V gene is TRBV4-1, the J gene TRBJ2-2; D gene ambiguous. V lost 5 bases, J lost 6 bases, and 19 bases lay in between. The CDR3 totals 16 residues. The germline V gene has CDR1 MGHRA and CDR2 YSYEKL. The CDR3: CASSGRSAVAPGELFF. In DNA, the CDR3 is TGCGCCAGCAGCGGACGCAGCGCAGTAGCACCCGGGGAGCTGTTTTTT.

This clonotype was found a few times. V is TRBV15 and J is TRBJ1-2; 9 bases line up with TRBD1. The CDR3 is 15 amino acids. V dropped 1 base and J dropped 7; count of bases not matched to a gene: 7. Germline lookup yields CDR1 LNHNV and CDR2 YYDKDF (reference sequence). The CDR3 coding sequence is TGTGCCACCAGCAGAGCCGGGACAGGGATGGGTGGCTACACCTTC. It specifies CATSRAGTGMGGYTF.

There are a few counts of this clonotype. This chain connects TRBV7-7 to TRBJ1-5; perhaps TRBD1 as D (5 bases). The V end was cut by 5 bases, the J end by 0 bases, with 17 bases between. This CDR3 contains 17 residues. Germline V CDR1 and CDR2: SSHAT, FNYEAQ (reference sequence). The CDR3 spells CASSPWTDNDSNQPQHF. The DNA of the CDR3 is TGTGCCAGCAGCCCTTGGACGGACAACGATAGCAATCAGCCCCAGCATTTT.

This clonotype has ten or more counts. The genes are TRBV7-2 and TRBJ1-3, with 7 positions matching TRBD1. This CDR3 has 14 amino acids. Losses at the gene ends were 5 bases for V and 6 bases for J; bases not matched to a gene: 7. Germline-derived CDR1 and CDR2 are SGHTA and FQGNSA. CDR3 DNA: TGTGCCAGCAGCCGAACAGGGGCTGAAAACACCATATATTTT. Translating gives CASSRTGAENTIYF.

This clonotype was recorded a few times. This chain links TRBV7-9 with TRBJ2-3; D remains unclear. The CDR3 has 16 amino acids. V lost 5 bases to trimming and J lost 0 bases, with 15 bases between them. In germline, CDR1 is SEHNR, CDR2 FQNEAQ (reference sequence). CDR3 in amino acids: CASSLLGSASTDTQYF. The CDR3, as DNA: TGTGCCAGCAGCCTCCTGGGTTCGGCTAGCACAGATACGCAGTATTTT.